One and the same sample provided the 8 T cell receptor beta chains below, sequenced in a study of T cells in localized non-small cell lung cancer. Profiling relied on immunoSEQ multiplex PCR, and the TCRdb table lists in-frame clones only, not all of them. The sample carries 40,000 to 50,000 clones, about 88% recorded once. The starting material was peripheral blood, obtained before any cancer treatment. The receptors were sampled from a woman aged 18-50 years with stage III lung adenocarcinoma.

The chain combines TRBV20-1 with TRBJ2-5; D is unclear. This CDR3 has 11 residues. V lost 6 bases to trimming and J lost 4 bases, with 9 bases between them. In germline, CDR1 is DFQATT, CDR2 SNEGSKA (reference sequence). DNA of the CDR3: TGCAGTGCCGGCGGTGGAGAGACCCAGTACTTC. Translated, it gives CSAGGGETQYF.

The genes are TRBV5-6 and TRBJ2-3, with D perhaps matching TRBD1 or TRBD2 (6 bases each). With 0 bases removed from V and 10 bases from J, the gap between germline ends came to 18 bases. CDR3 size: 15 residues. CDR1 SGHDT and CDR2 YYEEEE come from the germline V gene. The DNA for the CDR3 is TGTGCCAGCAGCTTGGGGGGATCGGGGGCCGGAGCGCAGTATTTT. Protein: CASSLGGSGAGAQYF. Based on the CDR3 plus reference TRBV5-6 and TRBJ2-3, the full variable domain is DAGVTQSPTHLIKTRGQQVTLRCSPKSGHDTVSWYQQALGQGPQFIFQYYEEEERQRGNFPDRFSGHQFPNYSSELNVNALLLGDSALYLCASSLGGSGAGAQYFGPGTRLTVL.

The chain has TRBV11-2 and TRBJ2-7; the D gene is possibly TRBD1 (6 bases). The CDR3 length is 16 residues. V was pared by 5 bases and J by 3 bases, with 20 bases between. Germline V lookup: CDR1 SGHAT, CDR2 FQNNGV. For the CDR3, the DNA is TGTGCCAGCAGCAGCAATTACCAGGGGAACGACTACGAGCAGTACTTC. Translated, it gives CASSSNYQGNDYEQYF. The full variable domain, completed using reference TRBV11-2 and TRBJ2-7, is EAGVAQSPRYKIIEKRQSVAFWCNPISGHATLYWYQQILGQGPKLLIQFQNNGVVDDSQLPKDRFSAERLKGVDSTLKIQPAKLEDSAVYLCASSSNYQGNDYEQYFGPGTRLTVT.

The chain is built from TRBV7-9 and TRBJ2-7; 8 positions match TRBD1. CDR1 is SEHNR, CDR2 FQNEAQ, per germline (reference sequence). The CDR3 spans 14 residues. J lost 4 bases, V lost 5 bases, and 7 bases had no gene match. The DNA for the CDR3 is TGTGCCAGCAGCATCGGACAGGGCACATACGAGCAGTACTTC. Encoded protein: CASSIGQGTYEQYF. Looking up the rest from reference TRBV7-9 and TRBJ2-7 gives the full variable domain: DTGVSQNPRHKITKRGQNVTFRCDPISEHNRLYWYRQTLGQGPEFLTYFQNEAQLEKSRLLSDRFSAERPKGSFSTLEIQRTEQGDSAMYLCASSIGQGTYEQYFGPGTRLTVT.

The chain is built from TRBV13 and TRBJ2-5; 11 bases map to TRBD1. J was trimmed by 5 bases and V by 4 bases; bases with no gene match: 6. The germline V gene has CDR1 PRHDT and CDR2 FYEKMQ (reference sequence). The CDR3 contains 15 residues. CDR3 protein: CASSSPDRGHETQYF. The CDR3 DNA reads as TGTGCCAGCAGCTCCCCGGACAGGGGGCACGAGACCCAGTACTTC.

The genes are TRBV7-2 and TRBJ2-7, with D perhaps TRBD1 or TRBD2 (5 bases each). The CDR3 covers 16 residues. CDR1 SGHTA and CDR2 FQGNSA come from the germline V gene. V lost 1 base and J 2 bases, leaving 15 bases between the germline ends. CDR3 in DNA: TGTGCCAGCAGCTTAGAGGGGAGCCGCAGACCCTACGAGCAGTACTTC. Protein: CASSLEGSRRPYEQYF.

V and J are TRBV30 and TRBJ2-3; D remains unclear. The V gene's germline CDR1 is GTSNPN and CDR2 SVGIG (reference sequence). The V and J ends lost 0 bases and 5 bases respectively, with 3 bases between them. The CDR3 sequence is 11 residues long. Written as DNA, the CDR3 is TGTGCCTGGAGTGTACAAGATACGCAGTATTTT. Translation: CAWSVQDTQYF.

This chain joins TRBV10-3 and TRBJ1-5, with TRBD1 as a possible D gene (6 bases). CDR1 is ENHRY, CDR2 SYGVKD, per germline. Trimming stripped 8 bases from V and 4 bases from J, with 12 bases between. This CDR3 comprises 13 residues. CDR3 amino acids: CAIGGTQNQPQHF. CDR3 in DNA: TGTGCCATCGGGGGGACACAAAATCAGCCCCAGCATTTT.